The rows below give T cell receptor beta chains drawn from one sample of a study of Graves' ophthalmopathy and Graves' hyperthyroidism. TCRdb reprocessed the multiplex PCR reads via MiXCR and lists one record per CDR3 protein. The data show under 200,000 distinct CDR3 sequences, less than 45% seen once. Sequencing input: peripheral blood. Source of these receptors: a woman aged 40 to 55 with Graves' ophthalmopathy. Each CDR3 is given with its conserved first and last residue. D genes are given only for firm matches. Clone size is given for some rows only: seen once, a few or many times, or a class if the clone is expanded.

-	many	TRBV7-2	TRBJ2-7	TGTGCCAGCAGCACCATGGGCCCCTACGAGCAGTACTTC	CASSTMGPYEQYF
-	many	TRBV27	TRBJ1-5	TGTGCCAGCGGGACCTATAGCAATCAGCCCCAGCATTTT	CASGTYSNQPQHF
-	once	TRBV6-1	TRBJ1-1	TGTGCCAGCAGGACCTGGGGCGGCGCTGAAGCTTTCTTT	CASRTWGGAEAFF
-	many	TRBV5-4	TRBJ2-2	TGTGCCAGCAGCTCGAAAGCGGGCGTCCTGGGCGGGGAGCTGTTTTTT	CASSSKAGVLGGELFF
-	-	TRBV6-5	TRBJ1-1	TGTGCCAGCAGTTACGGTCTGGGGTTGAACACTGAAGCTTTCTTT	CASSYGLGLNTEAFF
-	many	TRBV5-1	TRBJ2-7	TGCGCCAGCAGCTCCCCGGCCACCTACGAGCAGTACTTC	CASSSPATYEQYF
-	many	TRBV20-1	TRBJ2-7	TGCAGTGCTAGAGAGGGGACCCTAAACTACGAGCAGTACTTC	CSAREGTLNYEQYF
-	-	TRBV12-3/TRBV12-4	TRBJ1-6	TGTGCCAGCAGTCGACAGGTATCGAGCTCCTATAATTCACCCCTCCACTTT	CASSRQVSSSYNSPLHF
-	-	TRBV12-3/TRBV12-4	TRBJ1-1	TGTGCCAGCAGTGATCAGCCGGGGAACACTGAAGCTTTCTTT	CASSDQPGNTEAFF
TRBD1	many	TRBV11-2	TRBJ1-5	TGTGCCAGCAGCTTTTACAGGGGGCATAGCAATCAGCCCCAGCATTTT	CASSFYRGHSNQPQHF
-	-	TRBV6-1	TRBJ2-6	TGTGCCAGCGGGGCTTCACAGTCTGGGGCCAACGTCCTGACTTTC	CASGASQSGANVLTF
-	many	TRBV9	TRBJ1-1	TGTGCCAGCAGCGTAGGAGGTTTTGCCACTGAAGCTTTCTTT	CASSVGGFATEAFF
-	many	TRBV6-5	TRBJ1-1	TGTGCCAGCAGTTCGGGACACTTAAACACTGAAGCTTTCTTT	CASSSGHLNTEAFF
-	many	TRBV6-5	TRBJ2-4	TGTGCCACTCTGGGGGCGGCCAAAAACATTCAGTACTTC	CATLGAAKNIQYF
TRBD2	once	TRBV6-5	TRBJ2-7	TGTGCCAGCAGTTTGGGACTAGCGGGGCGTTACGAGCAGTACTTC	CASSLGLAGRYEQYF
-	-	TRBV6-2/TRBV6-3	TRBJ1-2	TGTGCCAGCAGTGGTATGATAAACAGCTATGGCTACACCTTC	CASSGMINSYGYTF
-	-	TRBV29-1	TRBJ1-1	TGCAGCGTTGAGGGCAGGGACACTGAAGCTTTCTTT	CSVEGRDTEAFF
-	-	TRBV28	TRBJ1-2	TGTGCCAGCAGTTTAGGGCTCGTATCGGGCTACACCTTC	CASSLGLVSGYTF
-	-	TRBV27	TRBJ2-7	TGTGCCAGCAGTTCAATGGGGGGTCGTTACGAGCAGTACTTC	CASSSMGGRYEQYF
-	many	TRBV11-2	TRBJ2-7	TGTGCCAGCAGCTTGGGACATTCGGGCTCCTACGAGCAGTACTTC	CASSLGHSGSYEQYF
-	medium-sized	TRBV7-9	TRBJ1-1	TGTGCCAGCAGCTACAAATTTGAAGCTTTCTTT	CASSYKFEAFF
TRBD1	many	TRBV27	TRBJ1-1	TGTGCCAGCAGATGGACAGGGGGCTTCACTGAAGCTTTCTTT	CASRWTGGFTEAFF
TRBD1	many	TRBV12-3/TRBV12-4	TRBJ1-5	TGTGCCAGCAGCTGGACAGGGTTTCAGCCCCAGCATTTT	CASSWTGFQPQHF
-	few	TRBV15	TRBJ2-5	TGTGCCACCAGAGGGTCCGGAGTGGAGACCCAGTACTTC	CATRGSGVETQYF
TRBD1	many	TRBV13	TRBJ1-1	TGTGCCAGCAGCTTAGGCGGACAGGGGGACACTGAAGCTTTCTTT	CASSLGGQGDTEAFF
-	many	TRBV7-2	TRBJ2-4	TGTGCCAGCAGCTTAGTAGGGGCCAACATTCAGTACTTC	CASSLVGANIQYF
TRBD2	many	TRBV7-8	TRBJ2-7	TGTGCCAGCAGGGCGCTAGGGGGGGGCGGACTAGCGGGAGACTACGAGCAGTACTTC	CASRALGGGGLAGDYEQYF
-	many	TRBV6-2/TRBV6-3	TRBJ1-2	TGTGCCAGCAGTTCCACAGGGCTTCGAGGCTACACCTTC	CASSSTGLRGYTF
-	once	TRBV20-1	TRBJ1-6	TGCAGTGCTAGGTTGCATTCCCCGAGCTCCTATAATTCACCCCTCCACTTT	CSARLHSPSSYNSPLHF
TRBD1	many	TRBV20-1	TRBJ2-7	TGCAGTGCAGGGGGCGGATATGCCGAGCAGTACTTC	CSAGGGYAEQYF
-	-	TRBV7-6	TRBJ2-7	TGTGCTAGCAGCTTAGGGGTAGACTCCTCCTACGAGCAGTACTTC	CASSLGVDSSYEQYF
-	many	TRBV28	TRBJ1-1	TGTGCCAGCAGGTGGACACTGAACACTGAAGCTTTCTTT	CASRWTLNTEAFF
-	many	TRBV5-5	TRBJ2-5	TGTGCCAGCAGCTGGACCGGGACGCAAGAGACCCAGTACTTC	CASSWTGTQETQYF
TRBD1	many	TRBV2	TRBJ1-1	TGTGCCAGCAGTGAATATCAGGGACAGGCTGAAGCTTTCTTT	CASSEYQGQAEAFF
-	-	TRBV10-3	TRBJ1-2	TGTGCCATCAGTGACCAGGGGCGACGAGGCTACACCTTC	CAISDQGRRGYTF
TRBD1	many	TRBV9	TRBJ2-5	TGTGCCAGCAGCGTAGGAGAGGGGGCCGTGAGAGAGACCCAGTACTTC	CASSVGEGAVRETQYF
-	-	TRBV6-5	TRBJ1-1	TGTGCCAGCAGTTACGGCCATAACACTGAAGCTTTCTTT	CASSYGHNTEAFF
TRBD1	many	TRBV7-9	TRBJ1-2	TGTGCCAGCGGTGTCGGGACAGGGCTTTATGGCTACACCTTC	CASGVGTGLYGYTF
TRBD2	-	TRBV6-1	TRBJ2-5	TGTGCCAGCAGTGAAAGGGGTTGGCGGGGGGAGACCCAGTACTTC	CASSERGWRGETQYF
-	many	TRBV20-1	TRBJ2-3	TGCAGTGCTTCACTTGTCGGATCCACAGATACGCAGTATTTT	CSASLVGSTDTQYF
-	-	TRBV11-2	TRBJ1-3	TGTGCCAGCAGCCCACAACAGGGTTCTTCTGGAAACACCATATATTTT	CASSPQQGSSGNTIYF
-	-	TRBV6-2/TRBV6-3	TRBJ2-7	TGTGCCAGCAGTACGATACCCGCACAGCGATACGAGCAGTACTTC	CASSTIPAQRYEQYF
TRBD1	-	TRBV20-1	TRBJ2-7	TGCAGTGCTAGAAGGCAGGGGGACTCCTACGAGCAGTACTTC	CSARRQGDSYEQYF
TRBD2	once	TRBV6-1	TRBJ2-2	TGTGCCAGCACCCTCCAGCGGGAGGGGTTAGGGGAGCTGTTTTTT	CASTLQREGLGELFF
-	-	TRBV20-1	TRBJ2-5	TGCAGTGCTAGGGGGGGTTTTGGACAGCAAGAGACCCAGTACTTC	CSARGGFGQQETQYF
TRBD1	many	TRBV28	TRBJ1-2	TGTGCCAGCAGTTTGGACAGGGGCGCCGGTAGGAATGGCTACACCTTC	CASSLDRGAGRNGYTF
TRBD1	many	TRBV29-1	TRBJ1-2	TGCAGCGGAAGCAGGGGGACAGGGGCCCTTTCGAACTATGGCTACACCTTC	CSGSRGTGALSNYGYTF
-	-	TRBV28	TRBJ2-2	TGTGCCAGCAGTCCAATGTTCGGGGAGCTGTTTTTT	CASSPMFGELFF
TRBD1	-	TRBV6-1	TRBJ1-2	TGTGCCAGCACCGTCGGACAGGAAGGCTACACCTTC	CASTVGQEGYTF
-	many	TRBV5-1	TRBJ1-3	TGCGCCAGCAGCTTGATTTTAGGAAACACCATATATTTT	CASSLILGNTIYF
-	many	TRBV12-3/TRBV12-4	TRBJ1-6	TGTGCCAGCAGTTTAGGGGGGCTTTATTCACCCCTCCACTTT	CASSLGGLYSPLHF
TRBD1	many	TRBV12-5	TRBJ1-1	TGTGCTAGTGGTTTGGGCCAGGGGGCAAGGGACACTGAAGCTTTCTTT	CASGLGQGARDTEAFF
TRBD2	many	TRBV30	TRBJ2-7	TGTGCCTGGAGTCGAGCGGGAAGCCACGAGCAGTACTTC	CAWSRAGSHEQYF
-	-	TRBV7-2	TRBJ2-5	TGTGCCAGCAGGCATAGTCCGGGGCAAGAAACCCAGTACTTC	CASRHSPGQETQYF
-	many	TRBV10-3	TRBJ1-5	TGTGCCATCAGTGAGTCTGGGACTGGAAATCAGCCCCAGCATTTT	CAISESGTGNQPQHF
-	many	TRBV3-1	TRBJ2-4	TGTGCCAGCAGCCAAGACAGCAAAGGGGACATTCAGTACTTC	CASSQDSKGDIQYF
-	-	TRBV19	TRBJ2-7	TGTGCCAGTAGTGCAGCCCGAGACAGATTCAGGGAGCAGTACTTC	CASSAARDRFREQYF
-	many	TRBV28	TRBJ2-5	TGTGCCAGCAGTCCCTTGGGGGGGCCCAACGGGACCCAGTACTTC	CASSPLGGPNGTQYF
-	many	TRBV6-2/TRBV6-3	TRBJ1-5	TGTGCCAGCAGCCTGGTTAGCAATCAGCCCCAGCATTTT	CASSLVSNQPQHF
-	many	TRBV4-1	TRBJ2-7	TGCGCCAGCAGCCAAGCCAGGGTAGCCTACGAGCAGTACTTC	CASSQARVAYEQYF